The 17 T cell receptor beta chains below come from one sample, sequenced in a study of blood T cells in healthy people across ages. A second PCR, run for about 7 to 12 cycles, used a sample-barcoded 5' primer plus a J-beta primer mix. TCRdb redid the calling of the 5' RACE reads with MiXCR, one entry per CDR3 protein. There are over a million distinct CDR3 sequences in the sample; around 59% occur only once, and roughly 6.3% lies in the top ten. Specimen: blood. These receptors were obtained from a man in his late teens or twenties in good health.

The genes are TRBV7-9 and TRBJ2-6, with no clear D. Trimming took off 5 bases at V and 0 bases at J, with 11 bases between the two ends. Germline lookup yields CDR1 SEHNR and CDR2 FQNEAQ (reference sequence). This CDR3 region has 16 residues. CDR3 nucleotides: TGTGCCAGCAGCGCACGAACCCTCTCTGGGGCCAACGTCCTGACTTTC. Amino acids: CASSARTLSGANVLTF.

The rearrangement joins TRBV4-3 to TRBJ2-4, with D perhaps TRBD1 or TRBD2 (5 bases each). The CDR3 contains 17 residues. Trimming removed 3 bases from V and 4 bases from J, with 19 bases in between. Germline V CDR1 and CDR2: LGHNA, YSLEER. The CDR3 here is CASSHPLRDGQKNIQYF. The DNA for the CDR3 is TGCGCCAGCAGCCACCCACTACGGGACGGCCAGAAAAACATTCAGTACTTC.

The gene calls are TRBV6-5 and TRBJ1-2; no firm D call. This CDR3 is built from 14 residues. V was cut by 2 bases and J by 6 bases, with 13 bases left in between. Germline assignment: CDR1 MNHEY and CDR2 SVGAGI. CDR3 DNA sequence: TGTGCCAGCAGTTACGCGATGGAGCTGGATGGCTACACCTTC. Amino acid sequence: CASSYAMELDGYTF.

This clonotype has a handful of counts. This chain uses TRBV9 with TRBJ2-4; tentatively, D is TRBD2 (5 bases). The CDR3 extends over 14 amino acids. CDR1 and CDR2 (germline): SGDLS, YYNGEE. Trimming left V 0 bases short and J 3 bases short, with 7 bases between. CDR3 sequence: CASSVGGSKNIQYF. The CDR3, as DNA: TGTGCCAGCAGCGTAGGAGGGAGCAAAAACATTCAGTACTTC.

The chain employs TRBV29-1 and TRBJ2-6; no clear D gene. Trimming took 5 bases from V and 2 from J, leaving 10 bases between them. Germline CDR1 reads SQVTM; CDR2 reads ANQGSEA. The CDR3 consists of 14 residues. CDR3 protein: CSVPPSPGANVLTF. CDR3 DNA sequence: TGCAGCGTTCCTCCGTCCCCTGGGGCCAACGTCCTGACTTTC.

This sequence joins TRBV28 and TRBJ1-1, with TRBD1 as a possible D gene (5 bases). Deletions cut 2 bases from V and 6 bases from J, with 19 bases between. CDR1 is MDHEN and CDR2 is SYDVKM in the germline V gene. The CDR3 is 16 amino acids. DNA of the CDR3: TGTGCCAGCAGTTTAGGCACGGGGCAGTATCACGCTGAAGCTTTCTTT. Its translation is CASSLGTGQYHAEAFF.

The chain joins TRBV20-1 to TRBJ1-1, with 7 positions matching TRBD1. CDR1 and CDR2 from the germline V gene are DFQATT and SNEGSKA (reference sequence). The CDR3 is made up of 12 amino acids. J lost 3 bases, V lost 5 bases, and 3 bases had no gene match. As DNA, the CDR3 is TGCAGTGCTGGAGGACAGGACACTGAAGCTTTCTTT. This encodes CSAGGQDTEAFF.

The table lists this clonotype with a count of one. As DNA, the CDR3 is TGTGCCTCCAGGCAGGACCCTTACAATGAGCAGTTCTTC. Protein: CASRQDPYNEQFF. This rearrangement joins TRBV12-3 or TRBV12-4 to TRBJ2-1, with D unresolved. This CDR3 is built from 13 residues. V dropped 11 bases and J dropped 4 bases, with 15 bases sitting between them.

The J gene is TRBJ2-7, the V gene TRBV20-1; D perhaps matches TRBD1 (8 bases). The J call may be wrong; the DNA end is better matched by TRBJ2-5. Per germline, CDR1 DFQATT and CDR2 SNEGSKA (reference sequence). CDR3 length equals 17 residues. Written as DNA, the CDR3 is TGCAGTGCAACCGCCACGGGGGGCCGGGACAGGCAAGAGACCCAGTACTTC. This sequence encodes CSATATGGRDRQETQYF.

Here the CDR3 reads CASSATSLHEQYF. DNA of the CDR3: TGTGCCAGCAGCGCGACTAGTCTCCACGAGCAGTACTTC. The gene calls are TRBV7-9 and TRBJ2-4; possibly TRBD2 for D (6 bases). The end of the DNA aligns better with TRBJ2-7, so the J call may be wrong. Germline CDR1 reads SEHNR; CDR2 reads FQNEAQ (reference sequence). The length of the CDR3 is 13 residues.

This clonotype was seen a few times. For the CDR3, the DNA is TGTGCCAGCAGCCAAGATTTGTACGGGACCGAGAACACTGAAGCTTTCTTT. It encodes CASSQDLYGTENTEAFF. The rearrangement joins TRBV3-1 to TRBJ1-1; D perhaps matches TRBD1 (5 bases). V lost 0 bases to trimming and J lost 1 base, with 15 bases between them. CDR1 LGHDT and CDR2 YNNKEL come from the germline V gene (reference sequence). The CDR3 totals 17 residues.

The gene calls are TRBV10-3 and TRBJ2-5, with a weak D call TRBD2 (6 bases). The V and J ends lost 1 base and 11 bases respectively, with 11 bases between them. Germline values: CDR1 ENHRY, CDR2 SYGVKD. The CDR3 covers 12 residues. The CDR3 region is CAISEWEDKQYF. CDR3 sequence (DNA): TGTGCCATCAGTGAGTGGGAGGACAAGCAGTACTTC.

The chain combines TRBV7-9 with TRBJ1-1; the D is unclear. With 5 bases removed from V and 6 bases from J, the gap between germline ends came to 10 bases. In germline, CDR1 is SEHNR, CDR2 FQNEAQ (reference sequence). This CDR3 region has 12 residues. CDR3 sequence reads: CASSPTRAEAFF. CDR3 nucleotides: TGTGCCAGCAGCCCTACGAGAGCTGAAGCTTTCTTT.

The sample holds one count of this clonotype. The chain couples TRBV5-5 to TRBJ2-1; 8 bases align to TRBD1. The CDR3 is 17 amino acids. J lost 7 bases, V lost 1 base, and 13 bases had no gene match. Germline CDR1 SGHKS, CDR2 YYEKEE (reference sequence). The CDR3 spells CASSLRDRPANVNEQFF. Written as DNA, the CDR3 is TGTGCCAGCAGCTTGCGGGACAGGCCCGCAAATGTAAATGAGCAGTTCTTC. Variable domain in full (rest from reference TRBV5-5 and TRBJ2-1): DAGVTQSPTHLIKTRGQQVTLRCSPISGHKSVSWYQQVLGQGPQFIFQYYEKEERGRGNFPDRFSARQFPNYSSELNVNALLLGDSALYLCASSLRDRPANVNEQFFGPGTRLTVL.

The gene calls are TRBV20-1 and TRBJ2-7; 7 bases align to TRBD1. CDR1 and CDR2 (germline): DFQATT, SNEGSKA (reference sequence). The CDR3 sequence is 13 residues long. Trimming cost V 5 bases and J 3 bases; bases outside gene matches: 7. In nucleotides, the CDR3 is TGCAGTGCTTCGGGACAGCCTTACTACGAGCAGTACTTC. Translation gives CSASGQPYYEQYF.

The rearrangement joins TRBV9 to TRBJ2-7; TRBD2 agrees at 7 bases. The junction had 3 bases not matched to a gene; V was cut back by 2 bases and J by 1 base. This CDR3 has 14 amino acids. Germline V gene lookup returns CDR1 SGDLS and CDR2 YYNGEE. In DNA, the CDR3 is TGTGCCAGCAGCGTTGGGGGGGAGTCCTACGAGCAGTACTTC. It yields the protein CASSVGGESYEQYF.

The chain couples TRBV6-1 to TRBJ1-5; 11 nucleotides line up with TRBD1. This CDR3 comprises 15 residues. With 5 bases clipped from V and 5 bases from J, the junction kept 5 bases outside the gene matches. Germline CDR1 is MNHNS and CDR2 is SASEGT. The CDR3 nucleotides are TGTGCCAGCAGTCAGAGGGGACAGGGGGATCAGCCCCAGCATTTT. Encoded protein: CASSQRGQGDQPQHF.